This paragraph reports one T cell receptor beta chain. Antigen: not known. V was clipped by 6 bases and J by 2 bases; unmatched bases: 8. CDR1 SGHRS and CDR2 YFSETQ come from the germline V gene. The CDR3 is 14 amino acids. Assay runs were performed at deep level. The material for each subset, its genomic DNA, was split evenly across several immunoSEQ plates. Methods used by the authors: In the immunoSEQ data, sequences were junction-only and lacked quality scores, so filtering differed. The assay was immunoSEQ multiplex PCR, and TCRdb's table has in-frame clones only and misses some. V and J calls and clone size are given by that table; D and trimming were obtained from the DNA. The sample lists about 1.5 million clones, roughly 98% occurring once. These data come from a study of shared clonotypes between healthy human individuals. Study observations and caveats: Generally, estimated richness proved larger in naive subsets than it did in memory subsets.

The sequence was collected from a man aged 25 to 45 in good health. The specimen was naive CD4+ T cells sorted from blood. Subset: CD45RA+ positively selected. The rearrangement joins TRBV5-1 to TRBJ2-7, with TRBD2 identical over 7 bases. The CDR3 loop reads CASNTGTNAYEQYF. The CDR3 nucleotides read TGCGCCAGCAACACCGGGACTAACGCCTACGAGCAGTACTTC.